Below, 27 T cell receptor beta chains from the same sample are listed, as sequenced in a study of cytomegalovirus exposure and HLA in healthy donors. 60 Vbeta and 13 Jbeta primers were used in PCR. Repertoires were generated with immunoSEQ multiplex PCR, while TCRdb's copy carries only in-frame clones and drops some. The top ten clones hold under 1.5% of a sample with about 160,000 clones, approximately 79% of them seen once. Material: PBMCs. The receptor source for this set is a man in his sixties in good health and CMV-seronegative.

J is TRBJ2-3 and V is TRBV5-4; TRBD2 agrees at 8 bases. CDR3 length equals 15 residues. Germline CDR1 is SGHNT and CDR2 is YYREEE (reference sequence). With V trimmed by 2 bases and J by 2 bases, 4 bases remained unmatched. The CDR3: CASSFPAGATDTQYF. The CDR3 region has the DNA TGTGCCAGCAGCTTTCCAGCGGGGGCCACAGATACGCAGTATTTT. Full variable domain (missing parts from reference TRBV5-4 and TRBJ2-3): ETGVTQSPTHLIKTRGQQVTLRCSSQSGHNTVSWYQQALGQGPQFIFQYYREEENGRGNFPPRFSGLQFPNYSSELNVNALELDDSALYLCASSFPAGATDTQYFGPGTRLTVL.

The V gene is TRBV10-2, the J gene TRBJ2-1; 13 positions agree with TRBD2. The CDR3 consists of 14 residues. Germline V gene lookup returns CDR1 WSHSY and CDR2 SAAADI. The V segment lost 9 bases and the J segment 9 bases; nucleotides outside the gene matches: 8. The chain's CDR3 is CASRLAGGQGEQFF. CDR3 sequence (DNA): TGCGCCAGTCGACTAGCGGGAGGTCAGGGTGAGCAGTTCTTC.

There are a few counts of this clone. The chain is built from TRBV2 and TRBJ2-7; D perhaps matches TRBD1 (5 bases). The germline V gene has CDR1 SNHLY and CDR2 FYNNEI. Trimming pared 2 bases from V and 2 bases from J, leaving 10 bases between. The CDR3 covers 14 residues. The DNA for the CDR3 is TGTGCCAGCAGTGAATACAGGAAGCCCTACGAGCAGTACTTC. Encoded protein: CASSEYRKPYEQYF.

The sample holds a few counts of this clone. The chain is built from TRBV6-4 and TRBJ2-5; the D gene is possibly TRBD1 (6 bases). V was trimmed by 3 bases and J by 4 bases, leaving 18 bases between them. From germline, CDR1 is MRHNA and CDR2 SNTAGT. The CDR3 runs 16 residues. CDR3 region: CASSEGGTLFRETQYF. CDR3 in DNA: TGTGCCAGCAGTGAAGGGGGTACCCTTTTCCGAGAGACCCAGTACTTC.

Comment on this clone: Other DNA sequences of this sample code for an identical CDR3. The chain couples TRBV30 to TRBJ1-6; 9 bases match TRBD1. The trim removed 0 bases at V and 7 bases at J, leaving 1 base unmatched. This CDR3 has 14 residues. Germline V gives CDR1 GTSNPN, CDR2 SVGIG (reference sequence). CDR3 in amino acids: CAWSVGTGNSPLHF. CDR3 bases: TGTGCCTGGAGTGTGGGGACAGGGAATTCACCCCTCCACTTT.

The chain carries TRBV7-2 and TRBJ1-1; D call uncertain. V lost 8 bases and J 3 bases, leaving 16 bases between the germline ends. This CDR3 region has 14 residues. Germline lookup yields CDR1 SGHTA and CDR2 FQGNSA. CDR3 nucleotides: TGTGCCAGCTCCACCAGGCGGCGGGACACTGAAGCTTTCTTT. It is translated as CASSTRRRDTEAFF.

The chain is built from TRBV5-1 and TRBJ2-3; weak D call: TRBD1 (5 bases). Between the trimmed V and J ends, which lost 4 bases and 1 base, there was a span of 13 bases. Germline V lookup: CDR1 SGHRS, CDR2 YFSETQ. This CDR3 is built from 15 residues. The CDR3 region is CASSLGVTGTDTQYF. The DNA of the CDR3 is TGCGCCAGCAGCCTAGGAGTGACAGGCACAGATACGCAGTATTTT.

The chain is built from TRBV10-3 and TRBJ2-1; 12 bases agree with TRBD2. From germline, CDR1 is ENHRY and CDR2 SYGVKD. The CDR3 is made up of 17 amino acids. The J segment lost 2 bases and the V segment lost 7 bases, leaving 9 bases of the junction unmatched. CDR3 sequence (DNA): TGTGCCATCACCCCGGCTAGCGGGGGGGCAACCTACAATGAGCAGTTCTTC. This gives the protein CAITPASGGATYNEQFF.

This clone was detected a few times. The CDR3 coding sequence is TGTGCCAGCAGTTCACCGGAGGGCGGGAGGTGGGAGCAGTACTTC. This codes for CASSSPEGGRWEQYF. The chain carries TRBV6-6 and TRBJ2-7; 8 positions match TRBD2. The trim removed 4 bases at V and 7 bases at J, leaving 12 bases unmatched. CDR1 MNHNY and CDR2 SVGAGI come from the germline V gene (reference sequence). The CDR3 covers 15 residues.

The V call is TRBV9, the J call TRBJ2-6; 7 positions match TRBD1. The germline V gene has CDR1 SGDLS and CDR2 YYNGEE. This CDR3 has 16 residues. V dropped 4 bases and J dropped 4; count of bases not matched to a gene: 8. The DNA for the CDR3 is TGTGCCAGCAGCTTTGACAGGGAAACCGGGGCCAACGTCCTGACTTTC. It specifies CASSFDRETGANVLTF.

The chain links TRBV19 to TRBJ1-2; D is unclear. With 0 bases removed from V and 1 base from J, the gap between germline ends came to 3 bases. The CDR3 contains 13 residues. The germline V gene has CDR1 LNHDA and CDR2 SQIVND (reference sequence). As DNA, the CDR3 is TGTGCCAGTAGTATAGACAGTAACTATGGCTACACCTTC. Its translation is CASSIDSNYGYTF.

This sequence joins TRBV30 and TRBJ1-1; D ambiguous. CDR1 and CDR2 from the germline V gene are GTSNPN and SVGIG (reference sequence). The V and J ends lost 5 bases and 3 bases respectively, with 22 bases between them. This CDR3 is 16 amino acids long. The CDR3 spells CAWGEGPARGYTEAFF. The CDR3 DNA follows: TGTGCCTGGGGGGAGGGCCCGGCGCGGGGTTACACTGAAGCTTTCTTT.

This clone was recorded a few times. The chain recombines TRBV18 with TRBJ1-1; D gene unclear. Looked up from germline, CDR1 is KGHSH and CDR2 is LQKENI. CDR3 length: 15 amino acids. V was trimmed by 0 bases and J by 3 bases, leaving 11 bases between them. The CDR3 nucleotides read TGTGCCAGCTCACCACCGGAGGGCGGTCACACTGAAGCTTTCTTT. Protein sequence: CASSPPEGGHTEAFF. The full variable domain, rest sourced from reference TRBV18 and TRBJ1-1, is NAGVMQNPRHLVRRRGQEARLRCSPMKGHSHVYWYRQLPEEGLKFMVYLQKENIIDESGMPKERFSAEFPKEGPSILRIQQVVRGDSAAYFCASSPPEGGHTEAFFGQGTRLTVV.

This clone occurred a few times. CDR3 sequence reads: CASSYDPGLDTEAFF. For the CDR3, the DNA is TGTGCCAGCAGTTACGATCCAGGGTTGGACACTGAAGCTTTCTTT. The chain links TRBV6-5 to TRBJ1-1; possible D gene TRBD1, 5 bases. The germline gives CDR1 MNHEY, CDR2 SVGAGI. The CDR3 extends over 15 amino acids. Trimming pared 2 bases from V and 3 bases from J, leaving 13 bases between.

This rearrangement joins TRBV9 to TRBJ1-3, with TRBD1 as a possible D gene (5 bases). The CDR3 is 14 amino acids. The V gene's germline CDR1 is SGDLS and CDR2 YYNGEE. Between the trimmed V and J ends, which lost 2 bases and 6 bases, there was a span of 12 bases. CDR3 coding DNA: TGTGCCAGCAGCGTTACGGGGGAGGTAAACACCATATATTTT. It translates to CASSVTGEVNTIYF.

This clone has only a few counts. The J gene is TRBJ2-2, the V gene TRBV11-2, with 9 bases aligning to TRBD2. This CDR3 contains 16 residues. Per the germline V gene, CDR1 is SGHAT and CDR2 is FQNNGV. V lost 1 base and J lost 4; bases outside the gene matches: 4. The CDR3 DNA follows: TGTGCCAGCAGCTTAGGAGTAGCGGGGGTCACCGGGGAGCTGTTTTTT. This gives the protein CASSLGVAGVTGELFF.

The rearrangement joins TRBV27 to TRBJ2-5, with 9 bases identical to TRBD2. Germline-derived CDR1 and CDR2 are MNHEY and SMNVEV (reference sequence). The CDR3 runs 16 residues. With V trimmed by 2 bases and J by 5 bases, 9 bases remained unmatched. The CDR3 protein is CASSLQFEREVETQYF. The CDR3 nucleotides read TGTGCCAGCAGTTTACAGTTCGAGCGGGAGGTGGAGACCCAGTACTTC.

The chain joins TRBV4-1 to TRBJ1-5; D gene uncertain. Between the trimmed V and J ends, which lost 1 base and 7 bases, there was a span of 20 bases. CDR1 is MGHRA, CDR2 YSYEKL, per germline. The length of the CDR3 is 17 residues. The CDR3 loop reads CASSQGRMTSRNQPQHF. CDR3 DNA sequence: TGCGCCAGCAGCCAAGGTCGAATGACTTCTCGGAACCAGCCCCAGCATTTT.

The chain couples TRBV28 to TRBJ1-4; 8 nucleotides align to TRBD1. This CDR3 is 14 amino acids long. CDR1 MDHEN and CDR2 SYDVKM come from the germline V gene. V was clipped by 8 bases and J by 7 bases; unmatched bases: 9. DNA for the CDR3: TGTGCCAGCCGAAAGCAGGGGGCTCGTGAAAAACTGTTTTTT. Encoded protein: CASRKQGAREKLFF.

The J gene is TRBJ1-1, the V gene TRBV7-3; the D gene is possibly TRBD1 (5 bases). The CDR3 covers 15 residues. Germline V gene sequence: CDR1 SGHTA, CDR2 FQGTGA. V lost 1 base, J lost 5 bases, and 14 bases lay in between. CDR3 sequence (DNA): TGTGCCAGCAGCTTAATCCGAGTAGGGGCAACTGAAGCTTTCTTT. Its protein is CASSLIRVGATEAFF.

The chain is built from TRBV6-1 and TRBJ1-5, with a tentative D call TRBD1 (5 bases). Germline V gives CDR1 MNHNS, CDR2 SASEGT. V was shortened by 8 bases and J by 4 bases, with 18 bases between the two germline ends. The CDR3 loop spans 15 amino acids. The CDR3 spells CASWTRPGRNQPQHF. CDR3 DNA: TGTGCCAGCTGGACCCGGCCAGGGCGAAATCAGCCCCAGCATTTT.

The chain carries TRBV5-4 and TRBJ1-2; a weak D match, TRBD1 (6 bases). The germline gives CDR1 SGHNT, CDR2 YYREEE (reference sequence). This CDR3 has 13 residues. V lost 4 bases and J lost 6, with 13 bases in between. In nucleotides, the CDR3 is TGTGCCAGCAGCGGAACAGGGTTCCATGGCTACACCTTC. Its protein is CASSGTGFHGYTF.

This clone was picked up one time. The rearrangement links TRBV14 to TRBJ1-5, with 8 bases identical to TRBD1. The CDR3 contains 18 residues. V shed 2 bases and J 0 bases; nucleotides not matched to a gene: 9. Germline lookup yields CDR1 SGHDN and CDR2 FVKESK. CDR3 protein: CASSQMRDRTYSNQPQHF. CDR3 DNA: TGTGCCAGCAGCCAAATGAGGGACAGGACCTATAGCAATCAGCCCCAGCATTTT. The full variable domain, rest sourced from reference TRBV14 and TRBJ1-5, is EAGVTQFPSHSVIEKGQTVTLRCDPISGHDNLYWYRRVMGKEIKFLLHFVKESKQDESGMPNNRFLAERTGGTYSTLKVQPAELEDSGVYFCASSQMRDRTYSNQPQHFGDGTRLSIL.

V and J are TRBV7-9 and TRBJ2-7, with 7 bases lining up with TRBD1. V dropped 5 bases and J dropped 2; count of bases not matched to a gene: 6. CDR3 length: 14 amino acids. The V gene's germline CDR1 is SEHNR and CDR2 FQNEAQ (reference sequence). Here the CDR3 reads CASSDRDRTYEQYF. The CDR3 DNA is TGTGCCAGCAGCGATCGGGACAGAACCTACGAGCAGTACTTC. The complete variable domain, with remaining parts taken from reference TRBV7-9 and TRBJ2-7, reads DTGVSQNPRHKITKRGQNVTFRCDPISEHNRLYWYRQTLGQGPEFLTYFQNEAQLEKSRLLSDRFSAERPKGSFSTLEIQRTEQGDSAMYLCASSDRDRTYEQYFGPGTRLTVT.

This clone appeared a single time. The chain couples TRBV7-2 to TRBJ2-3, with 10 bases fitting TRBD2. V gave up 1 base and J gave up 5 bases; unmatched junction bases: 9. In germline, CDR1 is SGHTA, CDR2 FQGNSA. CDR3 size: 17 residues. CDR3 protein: CASSLGLAGLLGDTQYF. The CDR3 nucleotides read TGTGCCAGCAGCTTAGGACTAGCGGGTTTACTTGGAGATACGCAGTATTTT. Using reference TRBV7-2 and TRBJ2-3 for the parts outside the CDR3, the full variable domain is GAGVSQSPSNKVTEKGKDVELRCDPISGHTALYWYRQSLGQGLEFLIYFQGNSAPDKSGLPSDRFSAERTGGSVSTLTIQRTQQEDSAVYLCASSLGLAGLLGDTQYFGPGTRLTVL.

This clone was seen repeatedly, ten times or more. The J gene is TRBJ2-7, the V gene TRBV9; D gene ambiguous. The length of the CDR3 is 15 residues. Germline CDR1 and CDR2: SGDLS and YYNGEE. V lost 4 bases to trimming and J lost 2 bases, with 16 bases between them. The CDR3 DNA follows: TGTGCCAGCAGCCCCGACTTACTGTCTCCCTACGAGCAGTACTTC. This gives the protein CASSPDLLSPYEQYF.

CDR3 in amino acids: CRAGADEKLFF. Written as DNA, the CDR3 is TGCAGGGCAGGGGCGGATGAAAAACTGTTTTTT. The chain has TRBV20-1 and TRBJ1-4; weak D call: TRBD1 (6 bases). This CDR3 region has 11 residues. Germline CDR1 and CDR2: DFQATT and SNEGSKA (reference sequence).